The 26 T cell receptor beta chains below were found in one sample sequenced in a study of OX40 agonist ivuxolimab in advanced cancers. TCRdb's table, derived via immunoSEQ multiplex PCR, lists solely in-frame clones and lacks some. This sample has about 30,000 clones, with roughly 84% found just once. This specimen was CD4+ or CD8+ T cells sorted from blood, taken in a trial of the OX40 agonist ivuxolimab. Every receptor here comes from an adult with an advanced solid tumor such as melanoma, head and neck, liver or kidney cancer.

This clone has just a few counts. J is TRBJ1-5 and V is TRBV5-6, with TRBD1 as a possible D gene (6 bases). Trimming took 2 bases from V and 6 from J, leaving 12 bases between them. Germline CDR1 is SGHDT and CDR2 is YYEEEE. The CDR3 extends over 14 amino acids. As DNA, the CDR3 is TGTGCCAGCAGCTTCTACAGGGCGGTTCAGCCCCAGCATTTT. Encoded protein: CASSFYRAVQPQHF.

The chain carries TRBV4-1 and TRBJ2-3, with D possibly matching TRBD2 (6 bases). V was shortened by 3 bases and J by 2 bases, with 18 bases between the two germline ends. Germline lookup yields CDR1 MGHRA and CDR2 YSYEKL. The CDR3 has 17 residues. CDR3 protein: CASSQRNRGTHTDTQYF. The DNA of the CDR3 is TGCGCCAGCAGCCAGAGAAATCGGGGGACGCACACAGATACGCAGTATTTT.

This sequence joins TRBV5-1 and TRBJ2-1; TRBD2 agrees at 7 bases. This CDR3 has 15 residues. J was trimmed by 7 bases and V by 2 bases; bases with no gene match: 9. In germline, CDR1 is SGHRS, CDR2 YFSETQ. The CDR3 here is CASSFWRESINEQFF. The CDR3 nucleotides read TGCGCCAGCAGCTTTTGGCGGGAGAGCATTAATGAGCAGTTCTTC.

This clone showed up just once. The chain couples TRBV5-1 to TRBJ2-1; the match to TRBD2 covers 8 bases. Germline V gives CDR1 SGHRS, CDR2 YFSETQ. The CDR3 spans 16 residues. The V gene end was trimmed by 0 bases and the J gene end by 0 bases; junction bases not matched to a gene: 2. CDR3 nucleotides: TGCGCCAGCAGCTTGGCCGCGGGGGGCTCCTACAATGAGCAGTTCTTC. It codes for CASSLAAGGSYNEQFF.

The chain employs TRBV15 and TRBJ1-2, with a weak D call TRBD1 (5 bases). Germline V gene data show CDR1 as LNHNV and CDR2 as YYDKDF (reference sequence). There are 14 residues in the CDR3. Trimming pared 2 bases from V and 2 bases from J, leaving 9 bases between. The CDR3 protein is CATSRRGGNYGYTF. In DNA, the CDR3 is TGTGCCACCAGCAGACGCGGGGGAAACTATGGCTACACCTTC.

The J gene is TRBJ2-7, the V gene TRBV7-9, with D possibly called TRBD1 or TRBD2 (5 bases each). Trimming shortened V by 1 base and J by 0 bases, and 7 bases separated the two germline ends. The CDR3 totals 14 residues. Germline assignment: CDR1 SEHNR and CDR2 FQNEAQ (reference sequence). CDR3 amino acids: CASSLVGDSYEQYF. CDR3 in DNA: TGTGCCAGCAGCTTAGTGGGGGACTCCTACGAGCAGTACTTC.

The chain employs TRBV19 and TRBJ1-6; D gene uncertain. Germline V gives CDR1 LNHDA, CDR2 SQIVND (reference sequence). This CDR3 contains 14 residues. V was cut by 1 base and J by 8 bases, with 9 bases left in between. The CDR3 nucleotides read TGTGCCAGTAGTATAGTCCCCCAGGATTCACCCCTCCACTTT. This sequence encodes CASSIVPQDSPLHF. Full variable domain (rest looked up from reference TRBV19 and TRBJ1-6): DGGITQSPKYLFRKEGQNVTLSCEQNLNHDAMYWYRQDPGQGLRLIYYSQIVNDFQKGDIAEGYSVSREKKESFPLTVTSAQKNPTAFYLCASSIVPQDSPLHFGNGTRLTVT.

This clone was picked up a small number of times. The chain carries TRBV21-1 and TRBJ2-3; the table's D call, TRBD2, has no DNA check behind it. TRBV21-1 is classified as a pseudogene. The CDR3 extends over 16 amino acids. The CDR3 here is CASSKEGGDSTDTQYF. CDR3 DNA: TGTGCCAGCAGCAAAGAGGGGGGGGACAGCACAGATACGCAGTATTTT.

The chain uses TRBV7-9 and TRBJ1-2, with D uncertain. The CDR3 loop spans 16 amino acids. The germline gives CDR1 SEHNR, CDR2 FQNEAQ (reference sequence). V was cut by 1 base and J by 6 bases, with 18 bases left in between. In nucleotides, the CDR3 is TGTGCCAGCAGCTTAGGGGGAGGCCTGATTCTCGATGGCTACACCTTC. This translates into CASSLGGGLILDGYTF.

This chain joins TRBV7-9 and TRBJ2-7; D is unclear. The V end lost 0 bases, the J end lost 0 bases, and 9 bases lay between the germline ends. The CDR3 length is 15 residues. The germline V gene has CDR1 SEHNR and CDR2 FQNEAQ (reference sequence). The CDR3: CASSLAIFDSYEQYF. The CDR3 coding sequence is TGTGCCAGCAGCTTAGCGATTTTCGACTCCTACGAGCAGTACTTC.

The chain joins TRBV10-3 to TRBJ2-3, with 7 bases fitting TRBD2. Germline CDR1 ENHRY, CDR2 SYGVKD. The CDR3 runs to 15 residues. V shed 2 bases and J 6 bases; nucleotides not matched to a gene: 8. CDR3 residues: CAISEGRALGDTQYF. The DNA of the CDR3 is TGTGCCATCAGTGAGGGGAGGGCCTTAGGGGATACGCAGTATTTT.

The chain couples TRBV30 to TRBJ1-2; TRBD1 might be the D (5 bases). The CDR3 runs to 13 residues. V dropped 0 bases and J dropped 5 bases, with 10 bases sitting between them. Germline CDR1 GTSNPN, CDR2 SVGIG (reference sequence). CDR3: CAWSVRGWYGYTF. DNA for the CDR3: TGTGCCTGGAGTGTTAGGGGTTGGTATGGCTACACCTTC.

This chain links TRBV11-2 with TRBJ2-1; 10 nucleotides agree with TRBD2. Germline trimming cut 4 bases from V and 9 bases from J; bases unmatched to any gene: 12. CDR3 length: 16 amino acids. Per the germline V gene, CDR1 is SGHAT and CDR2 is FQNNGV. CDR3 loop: CASSYPDLAGAGEQFF. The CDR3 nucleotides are TGTGCCAGCAGCTACCCCGATCTAGCGGGGGCGGGTGAGCAGTTCTTC.

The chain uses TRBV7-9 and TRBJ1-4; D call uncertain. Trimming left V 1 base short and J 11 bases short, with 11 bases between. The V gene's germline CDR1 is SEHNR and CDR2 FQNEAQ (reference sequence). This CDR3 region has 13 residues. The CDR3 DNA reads TGTGCCAGCAGCTTAGGACCGGGCGGGAAACTGTTTTTT. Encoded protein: CASSLGPGGKLFF.

The CDR3 sequence: CASSLGEEGGPMSTDTQYF. The DNA of the CDR3 is TGCGCCAGCAGCCTGGGGGAGGAGGGAGGGCCAATGAGCACAGATACGCAGTATTTT. The V call is TRBV4-1, the J call TRBJ2-3; 7 bases line up with TRBD2. V dropped 4 bases and J dropped 0; count of bases not matched to a gene: 16. Germline loops: CDR1 MGHRA, CDR2 YSYEKL. CDR3 length: 19 residues.

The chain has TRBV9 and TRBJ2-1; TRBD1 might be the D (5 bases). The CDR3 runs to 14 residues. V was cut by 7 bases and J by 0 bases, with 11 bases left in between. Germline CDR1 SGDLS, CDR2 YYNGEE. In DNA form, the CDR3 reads TGTGCCAGCGAACAGGCCAGCTCCTACAATGAGCAGTTCTTC. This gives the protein CASEQASSYNEQFF.

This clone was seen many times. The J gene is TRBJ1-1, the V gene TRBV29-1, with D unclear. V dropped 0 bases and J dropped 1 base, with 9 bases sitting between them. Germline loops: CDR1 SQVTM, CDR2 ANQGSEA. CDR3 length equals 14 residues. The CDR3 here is CSVEDSSENTEAFF. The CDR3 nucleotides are TGCAGCGTTGAAGACTCCTCCGAGAACACTGAAGCTTTCTTT. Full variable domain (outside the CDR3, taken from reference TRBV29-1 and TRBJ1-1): SAVISQKPSRDICQRGTSLTIQCQVDSQVTMMFWYRQQPGQSLTLIATANQGSEATYESGFVIDKFPISRPNLTFSTLTVSNMSPEDSSIYLCSVEDSSENTEAFFGQGTRLTVV.

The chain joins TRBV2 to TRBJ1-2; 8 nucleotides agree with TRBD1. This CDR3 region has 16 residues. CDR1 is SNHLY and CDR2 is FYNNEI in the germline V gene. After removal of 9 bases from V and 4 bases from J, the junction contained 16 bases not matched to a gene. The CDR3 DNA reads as TGTGCCAGTTTATCGGGACAGGCTCTGATTCTCTATGGCTACACCTTC. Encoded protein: CASLSGQALILYGYTF.

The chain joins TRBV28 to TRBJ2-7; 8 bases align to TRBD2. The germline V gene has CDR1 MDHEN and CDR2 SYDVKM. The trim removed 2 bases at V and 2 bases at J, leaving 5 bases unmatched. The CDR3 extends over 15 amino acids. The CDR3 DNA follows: TGTGCCAGCAGTTTAGCGGGGGGCTTGACCTACGAGCAGTACTTC. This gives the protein CASSLAGGLTYEQYF.

This CDR3 is CASSLILDRNTEAFF. CDR3 sequence (DNA): TGTGCCAGCAGTTTAATTCTCGACAGGAACACTGAAGCTTTCTTT. The chain recombines TRBV28 with TRBJ1-1; D is possibly TRBD1 (5 bases). Germline-derived CDR1 and CDR2 are MDHEN and SYDVKM. There are 15 residues in the CDR3. V lost 2 bases and J 1 base, leaving 11 bases between the germline ends.

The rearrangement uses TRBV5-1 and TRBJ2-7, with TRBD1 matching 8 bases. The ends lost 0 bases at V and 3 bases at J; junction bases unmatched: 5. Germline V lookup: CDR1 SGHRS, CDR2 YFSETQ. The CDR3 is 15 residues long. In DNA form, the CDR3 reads TGCGCCAGCAGCTTGGCGGGACAGGATCGCTACGAGCAGTACTTC. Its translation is CASSLAGQDRYEQYF.

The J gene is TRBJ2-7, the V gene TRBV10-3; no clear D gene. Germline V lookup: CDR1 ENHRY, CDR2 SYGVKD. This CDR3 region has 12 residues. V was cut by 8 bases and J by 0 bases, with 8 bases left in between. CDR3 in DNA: TGTGCCATCTCTAACAACTCCTACGAGCAGTACTTC. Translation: CAISNNSYEQYF.

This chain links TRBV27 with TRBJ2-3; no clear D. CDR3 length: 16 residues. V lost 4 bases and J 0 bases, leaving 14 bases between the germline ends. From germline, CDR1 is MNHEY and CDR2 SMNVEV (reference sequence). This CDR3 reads CASSSLLKSSTDTQYF. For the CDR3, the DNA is TGTGCCAGCAGTTCCCTACTCAAATCTAGCACAGATACGCAGTATTTT.

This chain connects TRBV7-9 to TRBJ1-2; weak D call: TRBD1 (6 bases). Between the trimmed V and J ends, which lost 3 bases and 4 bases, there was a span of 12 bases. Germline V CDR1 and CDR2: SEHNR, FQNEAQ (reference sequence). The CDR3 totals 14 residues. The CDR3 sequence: CASSFHREGYGYTF. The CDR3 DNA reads TGTGCCAGCAGCTTTCACAGGGAGGGCTATGGCTACACCTTC.

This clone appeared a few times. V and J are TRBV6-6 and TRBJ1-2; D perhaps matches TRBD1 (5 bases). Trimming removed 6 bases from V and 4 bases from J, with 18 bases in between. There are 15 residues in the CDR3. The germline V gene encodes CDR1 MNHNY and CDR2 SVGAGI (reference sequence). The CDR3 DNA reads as TGTGCCAGCAGCGACGGGACCCAAACCCTCTATGGCTACACCTTC. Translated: CASSDGTQTLYGYTF.

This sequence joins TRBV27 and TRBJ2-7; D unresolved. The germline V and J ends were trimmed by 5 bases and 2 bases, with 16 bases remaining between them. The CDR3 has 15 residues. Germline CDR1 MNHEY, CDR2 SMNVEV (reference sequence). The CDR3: CASSPVLGVTYEQYF. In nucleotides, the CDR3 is TGTGCCAGCAGTCCAGTGCTGGGTGTCACCTACGAGCAGTACTTC.